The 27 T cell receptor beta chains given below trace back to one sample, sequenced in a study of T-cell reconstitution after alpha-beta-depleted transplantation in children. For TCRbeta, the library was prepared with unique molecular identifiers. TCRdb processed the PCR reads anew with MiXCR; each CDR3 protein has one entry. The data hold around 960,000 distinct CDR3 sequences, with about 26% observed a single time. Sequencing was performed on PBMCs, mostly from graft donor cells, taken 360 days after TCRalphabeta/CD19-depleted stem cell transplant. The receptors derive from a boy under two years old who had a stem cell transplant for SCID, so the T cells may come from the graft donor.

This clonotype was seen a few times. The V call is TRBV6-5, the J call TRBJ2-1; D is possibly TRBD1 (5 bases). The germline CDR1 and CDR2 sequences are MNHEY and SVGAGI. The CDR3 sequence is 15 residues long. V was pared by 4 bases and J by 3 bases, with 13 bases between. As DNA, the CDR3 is TGTGCCAGCAGTTCCCAGGGTTGGAACTACAATGAGCAGTTCTTC. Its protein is CASSSQGWNYNEQFF.

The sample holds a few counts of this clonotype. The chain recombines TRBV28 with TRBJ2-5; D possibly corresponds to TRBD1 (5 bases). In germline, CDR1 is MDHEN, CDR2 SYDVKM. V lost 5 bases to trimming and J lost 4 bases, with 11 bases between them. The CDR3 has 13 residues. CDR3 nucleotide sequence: TGTGCCAGCAGTATAAGCAGGGCAGAGACCCAGTACTTC. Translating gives CASSISRAETQYF.

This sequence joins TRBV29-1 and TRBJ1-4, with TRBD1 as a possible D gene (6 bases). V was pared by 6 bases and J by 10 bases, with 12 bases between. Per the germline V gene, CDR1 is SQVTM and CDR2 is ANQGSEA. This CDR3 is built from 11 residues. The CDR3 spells CSVDEQGKLFF. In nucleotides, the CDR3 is TGCAGCGTAGATGAACAGGGAAAACTGTTTTTT.

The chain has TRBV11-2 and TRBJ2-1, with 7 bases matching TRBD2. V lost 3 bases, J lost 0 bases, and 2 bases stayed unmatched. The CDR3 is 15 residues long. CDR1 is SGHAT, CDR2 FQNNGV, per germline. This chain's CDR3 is CASSFSGYSYNEQFF. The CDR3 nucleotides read TGTGCCAGCAGCTTTAGCGGGTACTCCTACAATGAGCAGTTCTTC. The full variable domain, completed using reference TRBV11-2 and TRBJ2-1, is EAGVAQSPRYKIIEKRQSVAFWCNPISGHATLYWYQQILGQGPKLLIQFQNNGVVDDSQLPKDRFSAERLKGVDSTLKIQPAKLEDSAVYLCASSFSGYSYNEQFFGPGTRLTVL.

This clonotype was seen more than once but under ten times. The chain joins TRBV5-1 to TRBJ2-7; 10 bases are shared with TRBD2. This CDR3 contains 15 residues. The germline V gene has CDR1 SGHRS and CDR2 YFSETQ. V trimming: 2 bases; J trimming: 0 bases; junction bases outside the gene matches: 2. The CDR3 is CASSFTSGVSYEQYF. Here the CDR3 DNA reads TGCGCCAGCAGCTTTACTAGCGGGGTCTCCTACGAGCAGTACTTC.

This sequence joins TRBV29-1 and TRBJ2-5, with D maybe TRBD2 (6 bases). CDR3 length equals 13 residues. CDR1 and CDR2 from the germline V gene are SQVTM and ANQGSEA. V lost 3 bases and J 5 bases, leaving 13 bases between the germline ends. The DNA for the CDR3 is TGCAGCGTTGACCGGGGGACTGATGAGACCCAGTACTTC. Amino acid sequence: CSVDRGTDETQYF.

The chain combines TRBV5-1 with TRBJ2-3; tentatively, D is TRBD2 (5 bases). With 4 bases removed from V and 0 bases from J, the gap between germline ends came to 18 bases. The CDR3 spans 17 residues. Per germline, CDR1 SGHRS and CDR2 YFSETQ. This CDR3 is CASSPLSAGISTDTQYF. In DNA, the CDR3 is TGCGCCAGCAGCCCTCTTTCGGCGGGCATTAGCACAGATACGCAGTATTTT.

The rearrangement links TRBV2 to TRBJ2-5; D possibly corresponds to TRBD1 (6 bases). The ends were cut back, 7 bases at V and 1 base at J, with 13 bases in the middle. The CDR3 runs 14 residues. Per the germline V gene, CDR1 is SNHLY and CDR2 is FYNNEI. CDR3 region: CASKLGQSQETQYF. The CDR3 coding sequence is TGTGCCAGCAAGTTAGGACAGAGCCAAGAGACCCAGTACTTC. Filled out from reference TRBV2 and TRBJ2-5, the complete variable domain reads EPEVTQTPSHQVTQMGQEVILRCVPISNHLYFYWYRQILGQKVEFLVSFYNNEISEKSEIFDDQFSVERPDGSNFTLKIRSTKLEDSAMYFCASKLGQSQETQYFGPGTRLLVL.

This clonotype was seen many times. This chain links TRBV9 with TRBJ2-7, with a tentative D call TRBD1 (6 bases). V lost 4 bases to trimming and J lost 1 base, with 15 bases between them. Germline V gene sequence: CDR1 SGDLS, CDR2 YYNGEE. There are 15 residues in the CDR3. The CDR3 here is CASSQGDRRSYEQYF. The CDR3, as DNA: TGTGCCAGCAGCCAGGGTGACAGGAGGTCCTACGAGCAGTACTTC.

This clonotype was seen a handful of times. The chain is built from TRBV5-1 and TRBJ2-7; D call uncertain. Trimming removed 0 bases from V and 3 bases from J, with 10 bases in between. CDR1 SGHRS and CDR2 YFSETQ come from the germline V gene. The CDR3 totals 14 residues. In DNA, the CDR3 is TGCGCCAGCAGCTTGGGCACTGCCCTCTACGAGCAGTACTTC. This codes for CASSLGTALYEQYF.

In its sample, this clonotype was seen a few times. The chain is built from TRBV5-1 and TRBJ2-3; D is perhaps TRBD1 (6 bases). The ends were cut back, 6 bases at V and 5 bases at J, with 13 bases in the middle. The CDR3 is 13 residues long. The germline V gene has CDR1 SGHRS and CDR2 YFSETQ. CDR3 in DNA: TGCGCCAGCACCCCCATAGGGGGAGATACGCAGTATTTT. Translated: CASTPIGGDTQYF.

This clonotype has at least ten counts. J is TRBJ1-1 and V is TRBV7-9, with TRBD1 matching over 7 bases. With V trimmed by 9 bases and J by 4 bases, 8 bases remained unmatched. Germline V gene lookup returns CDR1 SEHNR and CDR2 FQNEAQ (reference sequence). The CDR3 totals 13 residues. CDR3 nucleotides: TGTGCCAGTGTAAAAGAGGGGGCCACTGAAGCTTTCTTT. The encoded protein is CASVKEGATEAFF.

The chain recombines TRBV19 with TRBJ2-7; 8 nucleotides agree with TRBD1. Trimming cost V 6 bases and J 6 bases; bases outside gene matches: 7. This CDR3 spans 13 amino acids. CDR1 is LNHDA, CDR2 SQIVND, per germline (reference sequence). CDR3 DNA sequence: TGTGCCAGTAGCCTTACAGGGGGAGGCGAGCAGTACTTC. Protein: CASSLTGGGEQYF.

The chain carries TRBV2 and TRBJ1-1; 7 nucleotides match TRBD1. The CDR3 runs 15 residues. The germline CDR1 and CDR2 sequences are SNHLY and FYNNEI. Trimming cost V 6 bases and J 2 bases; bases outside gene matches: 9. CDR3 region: CASRGIGTANTEAFF. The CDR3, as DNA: TGTGCCAGCAGAGGGATCGGGACAGCTAACACTGAAGCTTTCTTT.

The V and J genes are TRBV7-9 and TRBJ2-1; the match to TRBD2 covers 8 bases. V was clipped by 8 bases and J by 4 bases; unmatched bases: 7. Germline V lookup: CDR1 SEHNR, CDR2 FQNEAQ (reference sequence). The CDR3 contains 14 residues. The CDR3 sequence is CASELAGGYNEQFF. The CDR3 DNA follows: TGTGCCAGCGAGCTGGCGGGGGGTTACAATGAGCAGTTCTTC. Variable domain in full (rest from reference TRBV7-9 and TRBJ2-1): DTGVSQNPRHKITKRGQNVTFRCDPISEHNRLYWYRQTLGQGPEFLTYFQNEAQLEKSRLLSDRFSAERPKGSFSTLEIQRTEQGDSAMYLCASELAGGYNEQFFGPGTRLTVL.

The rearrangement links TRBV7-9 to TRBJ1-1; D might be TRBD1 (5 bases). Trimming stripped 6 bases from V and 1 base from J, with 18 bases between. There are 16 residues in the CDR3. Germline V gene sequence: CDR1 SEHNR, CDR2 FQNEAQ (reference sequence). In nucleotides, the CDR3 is TGTGCCAGCAGTCGGGGACTGGGGGTGCAGAACACTGAAGCTTTCTTT. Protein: CASSRGLGVQNTEAFF.

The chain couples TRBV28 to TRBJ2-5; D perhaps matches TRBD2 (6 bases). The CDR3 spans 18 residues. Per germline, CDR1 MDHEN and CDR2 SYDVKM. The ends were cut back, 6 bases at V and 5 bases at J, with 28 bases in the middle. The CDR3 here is CASRVRRRAPLLTETQYF. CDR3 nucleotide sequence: TGTGCCAGCAGAGTCAGGAGGAGGGCCCCCCTATTGACGGAGACCCAGTACTTC. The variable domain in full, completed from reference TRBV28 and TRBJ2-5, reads DVKVTQSSRYLVKRTGEKVFLECVQDMDHENMFWYRQDPGLGLRLIYFSYDVKMKEKGDIPEGYSVSREKKERFSLILESASTNQTSMYLCASRVRRRAPLLTETQYFGPGTRLLVL.

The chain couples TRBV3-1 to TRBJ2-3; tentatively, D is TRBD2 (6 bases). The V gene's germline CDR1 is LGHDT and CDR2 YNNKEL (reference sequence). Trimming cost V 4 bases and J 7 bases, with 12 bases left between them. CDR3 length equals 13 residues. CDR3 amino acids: CASSLPGLNTQYF. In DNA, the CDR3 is TGTGCCAGCAGCCTACCGGGACTTAATACGCAGTATTTT.

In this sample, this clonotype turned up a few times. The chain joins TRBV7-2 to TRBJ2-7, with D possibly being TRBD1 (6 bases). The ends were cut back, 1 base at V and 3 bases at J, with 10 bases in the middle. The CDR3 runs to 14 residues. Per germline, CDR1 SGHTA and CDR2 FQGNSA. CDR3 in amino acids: CASSLEYRVYEQYF. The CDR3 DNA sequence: TGTGCCAGCAGCTTAGAGTACAGGGTCTACGAGCAGTACTTC.

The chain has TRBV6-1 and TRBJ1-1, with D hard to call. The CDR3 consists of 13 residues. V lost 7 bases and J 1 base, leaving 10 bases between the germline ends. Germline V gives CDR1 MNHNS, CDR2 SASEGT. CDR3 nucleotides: TGTGCCAGCACGACCGACACGAACACTGAAGCTTTCTTT. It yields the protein CASTTDTNTEAFF.

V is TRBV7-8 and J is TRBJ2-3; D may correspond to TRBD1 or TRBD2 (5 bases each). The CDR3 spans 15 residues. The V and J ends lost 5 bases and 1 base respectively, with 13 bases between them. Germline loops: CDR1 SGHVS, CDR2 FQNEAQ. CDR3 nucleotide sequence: TGTGCCAGCAGCCAGAATGGGGGAGGCACAGATACGCAGTATTTT. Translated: CASSQNGGGTDTQYF.

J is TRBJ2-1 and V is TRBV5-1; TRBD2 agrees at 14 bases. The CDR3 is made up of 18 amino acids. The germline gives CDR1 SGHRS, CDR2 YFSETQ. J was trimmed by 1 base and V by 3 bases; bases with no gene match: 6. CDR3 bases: TGCGCCAGCAGCTGGACTAGCGGGGGGACCAGATCCTACAATGAGCAGTTCTTC. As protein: CASSWTSGGTRSYNEQFF.

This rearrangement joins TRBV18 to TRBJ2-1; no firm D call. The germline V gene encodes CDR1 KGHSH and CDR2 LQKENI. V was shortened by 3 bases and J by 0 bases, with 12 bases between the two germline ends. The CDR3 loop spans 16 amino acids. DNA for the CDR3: TGTGCCAGCTCACCGCTTAGGGCAAGCTCCTACAATGAGCAGTTCTTC. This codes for CASSPLRASSYNEQFF.

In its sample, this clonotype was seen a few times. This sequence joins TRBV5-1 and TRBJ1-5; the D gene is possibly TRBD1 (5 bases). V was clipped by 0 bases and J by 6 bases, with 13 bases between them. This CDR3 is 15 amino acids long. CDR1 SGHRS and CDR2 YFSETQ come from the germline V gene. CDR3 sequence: CASSLEAGIGQPQHF. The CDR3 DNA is TGCGCCAGCAGCTTGGAAGCAGGGATCGGTCAGCCCCAGCATTTT.

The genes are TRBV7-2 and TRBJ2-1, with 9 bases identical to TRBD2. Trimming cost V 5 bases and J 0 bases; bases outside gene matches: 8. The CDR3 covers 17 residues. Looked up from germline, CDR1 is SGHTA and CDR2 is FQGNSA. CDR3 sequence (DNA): TGTGCCAGCAGCCCCCGACTAGCGGCTTTCTCCTACAATGAGCAGTTCTTC. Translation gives CASSPRLAAFSYNEQFF.

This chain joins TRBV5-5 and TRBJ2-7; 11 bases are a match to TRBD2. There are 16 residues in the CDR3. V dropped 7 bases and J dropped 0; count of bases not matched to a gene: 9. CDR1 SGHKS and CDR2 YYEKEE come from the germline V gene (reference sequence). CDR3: CASGPKTSGSSYEQYF. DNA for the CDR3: TGTGCCAGCGGCCCCAAAACTAGCGGGAGCTCCTACGAGCAGTACTTC.

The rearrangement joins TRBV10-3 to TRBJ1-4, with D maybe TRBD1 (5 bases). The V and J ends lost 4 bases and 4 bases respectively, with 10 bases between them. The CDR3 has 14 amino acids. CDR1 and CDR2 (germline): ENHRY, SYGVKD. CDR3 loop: CAISVGGFNEKLFF. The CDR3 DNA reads TGTGCCATCAGTGTCGGGGGTTTTAATGAAAAACTGTTTTTT.